Described below is a single T cell receptor (beta chain) sequence and its context. Source study methods: Estimated nucleated cell counts came from reference gene primer amplification. TCRdb keeps only in-frame clones here, not all; method: immunoSEQ multiplex PCR. V, J and clone size are those of that table, while D and trimming were read from the DNA. The repertoire consists of approximately 120,000 clones, with 85% to 90% occurring once and the leading ten covering 25% to 30%. This specimen comes from a study of blood T cell repertoires in COVID-19. V was clipped by 0 bases and J by 7 bases, with 13 bases between them. The V gene's germline CDR1 is MNHEY and CDR2 SVGEGT. The CDR3 is 15 amino acids.

The rearrangement uses TRBV6-2 or TRBV6-3 and TRBJ1-5; TRBD1 is a possible D gene (5 bases). Sequenced input: peripheral blood. This TCR was recovered from a woman of 80 years or more with acute or convalescent COVID-19. The CDR3 DNA reads TGTGCCAGCAGTTACTCGCGAGGGGAGGAACAGCCCCAGCATTTT. This gives the protein CASSYSRGEEQPQHF.